This T cell receptor beta chain was profiled in a study of T cell responses to AZD1222 COVID-19 vaccine listed by TCRdb under 2021. Describing the broader study: AZD1222 recipients given second doses at about 4 weeks or at about 12 weeks were pooled, since spike-specific TCR depth and breadth were not found to differ between the two schedules. A total of more than 230 trial participants underwent TCR sequencing, of whom approximately 200 had received two doses of AZD1222 and roughly 26 had received two doses of the MenACWY control vaccine. Trial participants were enrolled by age into subgroups of 18-55, 56-69 and 70-plus years, and about 150, 27 and 61 TCR-sequenced participants, respectively, were included in these subgroups. The study at large found these results: Because no samples from the day 14 peak response were available, repertoires could be characterized only after the peak T cell response. After two AZD1222 doses, both the breadth and the depth of spike-specific TCRs were significantly higher than at day 0 and than in MenACWY recipients. Vaccine-associated CD4 TCRs spanned the whole spike protein, with dominant responses in regions 160-218 and 743-854. Reportedly, close to half of the unique spike-specific TCRs recognized epitopes lying outside the regions that are mutated in the B.1.351 and B.1.1.7 variants. In the small 56-69-year group, the increase in depth fell short of significance, most likely because of low power. Only six AZD1222 recipients were SARS-CoV-2 seropositive at baseline, limiting conclusions about previously exposed vaccinees. Participants were mostly white British, with more females than males. The authors suggested clonal diversity may have been underestimated.

The time point label, read with the paper, signifies: baseline before first vaccination. Vaccinee samples were obtained from the UK trials COV001 and COV002, which included a single-blind randomized controlled phase 2/3 trial of AZD1222 (ChAdOx1 nCoV-19) in healthy adults. Trial participant PBMC samples were collected at day 0 and day 28 after the second dose for TCRbeta chain sequencing. The CDR3 regions of human TCRbeta chains were analyzed by immunosequencing. The original methods were these. Repertoire TCRs were matched against a reference library of SARS-CoV-2-specific TCRs generated with the MIRA antigen-specificity platform. Breadth was defined as the fraction of unique TCRs that were SARS-CoV-2-associated. Depth was defined as the fraction of total T cells that were SARS-CoV-2-associated. Using the MIRA data, every spike-specific TCR was mapped to the spike region that the TCR reacted to and assigned to either a CD4 or a CD8 class. Log10-transformed breadth and depth values were compared by one-way ANOVA with Sidak's multiple comparisons tests. TCRdb provides this immuneACCESS table in a form limited to in-frame rearrangements. Some clones are lacking; in checked studies, under half of them reflect an unresolved V gene, and why the rest are absent is not known. The DNA was the basis for D and trimming; V, J and clone size are from that table. In this sample the table shows 60,000 to 70,000 clones, 80% to 90% of which occur a single time. The ten largest clones add up to less than 6.5% of the sample.

From a lookup of the germline V gene (reference sequence), CDR1 and CDR2 are SEHNR and FQNEAQ. Reading from cysteine to phenylalanine, the CDR3 counts 13 amino acids. Of all the DNA, just the CDR3 is kept, 39 bases in frame from base 1. V is reduced by 5 bases and J by 6 bases, leaving a spacing of 11 bases between them. About this clone: Its antigen remains undetermined. No clone much larger than this one lies a single base away; base qualities are absent.

This specimen was peripheral blood, taken on day 0 of AZD1222 vaccination. The rearranged chain carries TRBV7-9 and TRBJ1-3; the D segment could be TRBD1, given 6 matching bases. The clonotype originates from an adult in good health. The sequenced DNA: TGTGCCAGCAGCGCAGACAGGTTAAACACCATATATTTT. Translated, this gives CASSADRLNTIYF.